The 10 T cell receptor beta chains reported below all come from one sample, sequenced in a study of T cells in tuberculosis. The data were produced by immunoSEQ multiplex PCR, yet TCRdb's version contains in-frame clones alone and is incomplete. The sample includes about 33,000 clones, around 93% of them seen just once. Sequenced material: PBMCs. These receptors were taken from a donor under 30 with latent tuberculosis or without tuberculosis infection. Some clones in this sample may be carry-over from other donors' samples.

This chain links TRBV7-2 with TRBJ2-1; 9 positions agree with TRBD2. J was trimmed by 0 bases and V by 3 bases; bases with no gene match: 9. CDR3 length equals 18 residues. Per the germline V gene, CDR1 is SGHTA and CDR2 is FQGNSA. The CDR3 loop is CASSFSSGGTSSYNEQFF. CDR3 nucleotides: TGTGCCAGCAGCTTCTCGAGCGGGGGGACCAGCTCCTACAATGAGCAGTTCTTC.

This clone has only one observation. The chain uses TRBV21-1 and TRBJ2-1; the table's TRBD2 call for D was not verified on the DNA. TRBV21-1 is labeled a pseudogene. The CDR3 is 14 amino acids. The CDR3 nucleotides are TGTGCCTGCCTTTGGCTAGCGGTTTACAATGAGCAGTTCTTC. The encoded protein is CACLWLAVYNEQFF.

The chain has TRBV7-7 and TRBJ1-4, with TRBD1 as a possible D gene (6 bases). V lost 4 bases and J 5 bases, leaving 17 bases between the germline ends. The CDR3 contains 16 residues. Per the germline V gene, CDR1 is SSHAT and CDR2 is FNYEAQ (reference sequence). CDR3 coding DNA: TGTGCCAGCAGCTCTCCTGGACAGAGAAGGAATGAAAAACTGTTTTTT. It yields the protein CASSSPGQRRNEKLFF.

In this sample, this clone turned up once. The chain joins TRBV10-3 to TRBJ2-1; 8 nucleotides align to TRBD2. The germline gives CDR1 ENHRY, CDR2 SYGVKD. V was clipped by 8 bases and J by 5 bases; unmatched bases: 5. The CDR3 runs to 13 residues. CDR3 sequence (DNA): TGTGCCATCGCCGGGGGGGGGAACAATGAGCAGTTCTTC. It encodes CAIAGGGNNEQFF.

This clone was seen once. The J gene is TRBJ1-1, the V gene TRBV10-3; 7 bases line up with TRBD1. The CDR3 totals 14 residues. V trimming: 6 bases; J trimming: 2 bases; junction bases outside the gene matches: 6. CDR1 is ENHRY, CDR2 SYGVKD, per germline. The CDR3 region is CAIRATGQNTEAFF. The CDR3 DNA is TGTGCCATCAGGGCGACAGGGCAAAACACTGAAGCTTTCTTT.

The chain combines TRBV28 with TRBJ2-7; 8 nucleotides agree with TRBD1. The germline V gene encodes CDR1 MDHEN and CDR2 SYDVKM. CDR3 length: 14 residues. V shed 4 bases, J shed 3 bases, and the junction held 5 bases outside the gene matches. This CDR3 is CASSSTDRDYEQYF. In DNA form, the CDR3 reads TGTGCCAGCAGTTCAACGGACAGGGACTACGAGCAGTACTTC.

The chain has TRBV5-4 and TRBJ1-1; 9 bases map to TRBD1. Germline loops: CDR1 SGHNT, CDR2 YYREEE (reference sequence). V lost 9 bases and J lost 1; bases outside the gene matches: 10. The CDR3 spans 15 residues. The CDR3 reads CATEDRGGRNTEAFF. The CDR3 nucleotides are TGTGCCACCGAGGACAGGGGAGGGAGGAACACTGAAGCTTTCTTT.

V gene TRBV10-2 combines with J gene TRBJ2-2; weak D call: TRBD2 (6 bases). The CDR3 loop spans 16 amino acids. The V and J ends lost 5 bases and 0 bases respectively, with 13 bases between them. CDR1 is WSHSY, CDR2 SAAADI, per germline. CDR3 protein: CASSLLATANTGELFF. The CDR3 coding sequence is TGCGCCAGCAGTTTACTAGCCACCGCGAACACCGGGGAGCTGTTTTTT.

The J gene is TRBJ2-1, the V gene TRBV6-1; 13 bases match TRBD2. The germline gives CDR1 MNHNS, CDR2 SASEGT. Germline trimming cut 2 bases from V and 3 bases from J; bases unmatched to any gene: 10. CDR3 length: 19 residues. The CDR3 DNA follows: TGTGCCAGCAGTGAAAGGTATACTAGCGGGGGGGGACTCTACAATGAGCAGTTCTTC. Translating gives CASSERYTSGGGLYNEQFF.

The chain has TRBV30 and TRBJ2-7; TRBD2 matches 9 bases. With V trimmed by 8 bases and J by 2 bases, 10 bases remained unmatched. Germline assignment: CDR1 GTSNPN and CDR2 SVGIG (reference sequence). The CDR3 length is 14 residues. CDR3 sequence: CALAGGGRAYEQYF. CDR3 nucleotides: TGTGCCCTCGCGGGGGGCGGGAGGGCCTACGAGCAGTACTTC.